The subject of this entry is one T cell receptor (beta chain). Antigen specificity is unknown. This entry belongs to a study of T cells after yellow fever vaccination. Study-wide findings and caveats: Abundant clonotypes from the bulk population could have been carried over as contaminants into FACS-sorted repertoires. Post-booster repertoires contained most primary-vaccination clones again (around 97% CD4, about 90% CD8).

Template switching with 5'RACE generated the TCR cDNA and added a universal primer site and UMIs. TCRdb used MiXCR to reprocess the 5' RACE reads, holding one entry per CDR3 protein. Here the sample spans some 250,000 distinct CDR3 sequences, approximately 3.5% being singletons. This CDR3 comprises 15 residues. V was cut by 4 bases and J by 7 bases, with 14 bases left in between. Germline V gives CDR1 SGHTA, CDR2 FQGNSA. The V and J genes are TRBV7-2 and TRBJ1-6; D perhaps matches TRBD1 (5 bases). The sequence came from a man aged 18 to 30 who received the YFV17D yellow fever vaccine. The source material was PBMCs, sampled 15 days after the yellow fever booster vaccination. In DNA form, the CDR3 reads TGTGCCAGCAGCTCCCCTACCGGGGGAAATTCACCCCTCCACTTT. Protein sequence: CASSSPTGGNSPLHF.